The T cell receptor beta chain under discussion was sequenced for a study of T cells in Graves' hyperthyroidism and ophthalmopathy (dated by TCRdb to between 2017 and 2020). For the wider study: Peripheral blood was sampled at the time of initial diagnosis, prior to any treatment. Whether ophthalmopathy could be predicted prospectively was tested in an independent validation cohort made up of 18 to 20 hyperthyroidism patients plus 17 patients who later progressed to ophthalmopathy. The 85 to 100 discovery patients were divided at random into training and test sets in a 7:3 ratio. A discovery cohort of approximately 97 patients, approximately 44 with Graves' ophthalmopathy and approximately 55 with stable Graves' hyperthyroidism, was used to find distinguishing TCR V-J signatures. Thyroid tissue and blood T-cell repertoires from roughly six Graves' hyperthyroidism patients were also compared in the study. TCR Vbeta CDR3 sequencing of some 140 peripheral blood samples (approximately 44 ophthalmopathy, 75 or so hyperthyroidism and approximately 17 progressor patients) is reported in the paper. After blood sampling, hyperthyroidism patients were treated with methimazole at a starting dose of 30 mg daily, and ophthalmopathy patients were treated with high-dose intravenous methylprednisolone. What the work shows at the level of the full study, not this receptor alone: Sample size was not statistically predetermined, and investigators were not blinded to group allocation. Most expanded thyroid clonotypes (frequency above 0.001) were also detected in blood, suggesting blood repertoires may reflect thyroid immune responses. In cross-validation, a model built on a 13 V-J signature told ophthalmopathy apart from stable hyperthyroidism with approximately 90% sensitivity and about 81% specificity, and in testing the same model reached 80%/75%. In validation, the model predicted progression to ophthalmopathy a median of 6.5 months before onset, with roughly 71% sensitivity and roughly 73% specificity.

A few counts support this clonotype. Which antigen it targets is not known. No base quality values were provided; no much bigger clone lies one nucleotide off. Stable Graves' hyperthyroidism was defined as the absence of progression to ophthalmopathy over 18 months of follow-up. The hyperthyroidism patients were between 18 and 65 years old and newly diagnosed, with a disease duration of less than 2 months. Patients with uncontrolled infections, other autoimmune diseases, pregnancy or lactation were excluded. Diagnoses relied on clinical symptoms, serum thyroxine and TRAb, thyroid ultrasound and orbital computed tomography. Ficoll-Paque density gradient centrifugation was used to isolate PBMCs from around 10 ml of fresh peripheral blood. Trizol reagent was used to extract total RNA, and RNA quality was then checked on an Agilent 2100 Bioanalyzer. The TCR beta CDR3 regions were amplified from RNA transcripts. The TCR CDR3 was subjected to a first round of RT-PCR using the HTBI primer set and the Qiagen OneStep RT-PCR kit. A second multiplex PCR round built the libraries, followed by size selection and purification. Libraries were sequenced paired-end with 100 bp reads on an Illumina HiSeq2000. The paper's processing steps were these. Raw data were processed with SOAPnuke, discarding reads with adapters, uncalled bases, mean Phred below 15, or no exact constant-primer or identifier match. COPE v1.2.5 was used to merge the high-quality paired reads, and each unique nucleotide sequence was defined as a clonotype. MiTCR v1.1 was used to align clonotypes to the IMGT TRBV, TRBD and TRBJ reference segments. Only V-J combinations with frequency above 0.0001, covering 99% to 99.2% of repertoires, were analysed. A TCS score was defined as the ratio of F50 (clonal expansion) to E x V (chaos), with BLOSUM62-based TCRdist applied between CDR3 peptides within each V-J. Welch's t-statistics and random forest reduced roughly 530 V-J features to 13, which were used in a naive Bayes classifier (R e1071). In TCRdb, the public reads were trimmed at Q25 with fastp and aligned with MiXCR, with productive beta chains retained. All rows with the same CDR3 protein become a single entry with the most common DNA and genes. It is TCRdb's table, rather than the study itself, that gives the V and J calls and clone size. For this sample the table gives about 480,000 distinct CDR3 sequences, of which over 13% were detected only once. Around a sixth of the sample comes from the top ten.

The germline ends are 10 bases apart after V is trimmed by 1 base and J by 1 base. From cysteine to phenylalanine, the CDR3 is 15 amino acids long. The sequence is cut down to CDR3 DNA, 45 bases in frame from base 1. Via the germline V gene, CDR1 is MGHRA and CDR2 YSYEKL. The material sequenced was blood. The TCR was taken from a woman between 18 and 30 years old with Graves' hyperthyroidism. The V and J segments used are TRBV4-1 and TRBJ1-1, and TRBD1 may be the D gene, going by 6 matching bases. The nucleotide sequence reads TGCGCCAGCAGCCAAGGGACAGTTGCGAACACTGAAGCTTTCTTT. This codes for CASSQGTVANTEAFF.